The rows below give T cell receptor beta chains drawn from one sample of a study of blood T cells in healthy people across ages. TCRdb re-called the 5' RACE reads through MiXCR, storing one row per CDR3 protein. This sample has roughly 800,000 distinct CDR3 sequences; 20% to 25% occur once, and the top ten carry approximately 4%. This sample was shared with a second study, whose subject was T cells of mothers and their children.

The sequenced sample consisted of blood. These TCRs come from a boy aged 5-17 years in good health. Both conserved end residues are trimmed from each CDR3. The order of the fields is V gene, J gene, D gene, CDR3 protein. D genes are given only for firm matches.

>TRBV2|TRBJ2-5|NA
ASSVSVVRRETQY
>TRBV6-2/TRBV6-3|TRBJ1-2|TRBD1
ASSYSLGQGTTRYGYT
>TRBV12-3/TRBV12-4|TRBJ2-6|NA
ASNHEVRSGANVLT
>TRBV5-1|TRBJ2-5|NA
ASSLGGIVETQY
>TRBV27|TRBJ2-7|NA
ASSFLPSTGDPREQY
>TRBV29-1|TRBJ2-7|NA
SVEGSDSADYEQY
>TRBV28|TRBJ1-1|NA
ASSPITLLYRNNTEAF
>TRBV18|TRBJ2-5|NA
ASSPLRYQETQY
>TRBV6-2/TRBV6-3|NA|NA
ASTQIGSPNYNEQF
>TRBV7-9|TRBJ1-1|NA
ASRPGLNTEAF
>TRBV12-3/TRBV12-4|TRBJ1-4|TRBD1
ASSGTVVNEKLF
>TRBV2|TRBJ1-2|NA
ASSEAVQVALANYGYT
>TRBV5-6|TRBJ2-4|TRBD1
ASSPGTGMSKNIQY
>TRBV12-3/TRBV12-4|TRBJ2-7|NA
ASSFFQGLAYEQY
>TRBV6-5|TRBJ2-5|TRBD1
ASSSAGGSQETQY
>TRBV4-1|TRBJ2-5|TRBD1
ASSQDHRTGLLEETQY
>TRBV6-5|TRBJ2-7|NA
ASRLLSGRYEQY
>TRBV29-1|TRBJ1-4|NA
SVGETNEKLF
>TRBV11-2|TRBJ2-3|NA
ASNRGGEPQY
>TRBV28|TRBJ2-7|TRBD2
ASSLRSGGVEEQY
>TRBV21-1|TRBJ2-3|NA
ASSKEYLSGSPTDTQY
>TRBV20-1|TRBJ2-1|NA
SALGVYEQF
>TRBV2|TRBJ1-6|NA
ASNGGRSPLH
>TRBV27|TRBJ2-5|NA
ASSLLEFPETQY
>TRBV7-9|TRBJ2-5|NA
ASSLGALTLETQY
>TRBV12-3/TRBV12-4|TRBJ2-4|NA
ASSLGPGILNIQY
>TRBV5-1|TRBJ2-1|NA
ASSWQVSGPNEQF
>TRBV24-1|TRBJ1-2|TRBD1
ATSGPGTGEVEYGYT
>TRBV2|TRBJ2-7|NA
ASSFNRAAYEQY
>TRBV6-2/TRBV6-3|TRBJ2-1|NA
ASSYSIGEQF
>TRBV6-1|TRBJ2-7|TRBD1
ASNSDRGLWEQY
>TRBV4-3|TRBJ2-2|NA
ASSPSFRTGELF
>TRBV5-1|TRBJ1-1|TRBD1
ASISDRGGAF
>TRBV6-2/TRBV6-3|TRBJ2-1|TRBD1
ASSGRTGGSYNEQF
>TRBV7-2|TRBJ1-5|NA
ASSPNDGQPQH
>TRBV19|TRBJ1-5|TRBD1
ASTAAGGDQPQH
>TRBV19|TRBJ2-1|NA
ASMSADNEQF
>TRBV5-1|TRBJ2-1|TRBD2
ASSQRGSYNEQF
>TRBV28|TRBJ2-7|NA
ASSLSPHRYEQY
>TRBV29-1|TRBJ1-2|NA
SVDLGGRGYT
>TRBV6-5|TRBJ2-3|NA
ASSIKTSFTDTQY
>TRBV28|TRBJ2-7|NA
ASSLGYYEQY
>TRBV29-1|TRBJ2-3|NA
SVEVPDTQY
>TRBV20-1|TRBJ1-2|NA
SARDLGAWNGYT
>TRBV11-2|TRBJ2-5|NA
ASSLVRFQETQY
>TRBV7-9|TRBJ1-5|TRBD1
ASSPQGASNQPQH
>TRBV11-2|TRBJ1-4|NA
ASSFGRSGADEKLF
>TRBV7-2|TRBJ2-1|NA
ASSLEPRGLSYNEQF
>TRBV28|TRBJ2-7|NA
ASSPRGEYVYEQY
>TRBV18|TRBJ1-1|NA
ASSPRESGEAF
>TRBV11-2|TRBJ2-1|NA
ASAEGNLPYNEQF
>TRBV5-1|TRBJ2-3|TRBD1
TSSNTPGQATDTQY
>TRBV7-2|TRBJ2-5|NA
ASTPLRETQY
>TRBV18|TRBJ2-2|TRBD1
ASSPPGGASTGELF
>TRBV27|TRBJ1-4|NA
ASRRSINEKLF
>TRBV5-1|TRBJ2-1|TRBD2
ASSAVMGLAGIYNEQF
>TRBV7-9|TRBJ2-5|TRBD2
ASSLGLAKETQY
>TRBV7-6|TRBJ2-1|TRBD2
ASSLEGFLADPNEQF